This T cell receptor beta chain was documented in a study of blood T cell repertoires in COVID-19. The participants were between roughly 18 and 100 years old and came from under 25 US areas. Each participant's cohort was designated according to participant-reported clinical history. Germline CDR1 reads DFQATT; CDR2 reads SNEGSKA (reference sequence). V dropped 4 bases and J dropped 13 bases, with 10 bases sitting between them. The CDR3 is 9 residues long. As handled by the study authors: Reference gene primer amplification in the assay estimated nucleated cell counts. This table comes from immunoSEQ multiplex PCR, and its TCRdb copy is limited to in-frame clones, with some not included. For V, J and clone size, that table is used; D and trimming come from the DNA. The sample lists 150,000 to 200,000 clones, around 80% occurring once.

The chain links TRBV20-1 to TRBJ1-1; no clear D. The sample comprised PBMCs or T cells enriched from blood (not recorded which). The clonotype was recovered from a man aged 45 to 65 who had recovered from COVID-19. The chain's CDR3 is CSATARGFF. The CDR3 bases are TGCAGTGCTACCGCACGGGGTTTCTTT.